This T cell receptor (beta chain) was captured in a study of shared clonotypes between healthy human individuals. The wider study: The donor pool was made up of a couple of women and three men aged 18 to 49. Three plates were used per donor for CD4 naive, three for CD4 memory, two for CD8 naive and one for CD8 memory. Whole-study findings and limits: Sharing across four donors was highest in naive CD4 (around 5%) and lowest in memory CD8 (roughly 0.4%). Among the subsets, naive ones generally showed larger estimated richness than memory ones.

As defined, naive CD8 cells were CD45RO-negative and positively selected for CCR7, with terminally differentiated effector memory CD45RA+ cells excluded. CDR3 length equals 17 residues. Trimming stripped 6 bases from V and 10 bases from J, with 28 bases between. Germline-derived CDR1 and CDR2 are SNHLY and FYNNEI. The repertoire was sequenced with immunoSEQ multiplex PCR; TCRdb's copy has only in-frame clones and lacks some. Found here are some 2.1 million clones, less than 95% of them singletons; the top ten hold about 1.1%. Concerning this clone itself: Antigen: not known.

The sequence derives from a man between 18 and 35 years old in good health. Source material: naive CD8+ T cells sorted from blood. The chain carries TRBV2 and TRBJ2-1; TRBD2 might be the D (7 bases). Here the CDR3 DNA reads TGTGCCAGCAGACCTTTGGGGGGGGCCCTATTTGACGCGGAGCAGTTCTTC. This translates into CASRPLGGALFDAEQFF.